This TCR beta chain was captured by sequencing in a study of vaccination effects on CD4 cells after COVID-19. Study as a whole: Each participant received a vaccine that was either BNT162b2 or mRNA-1273, given as two doses.

This CDR3 is built from 17 residues. CDR1 is SNHLY and CDR2 is FYNNEI in the germline V gene. The V end was cut by 3 bases, the J end by 0 bases, with 15 bases between. The table came from immunoSEQ multiplex PCR; TCRdb's copy has only in-frame clones and leaves some out. The table records about 8,100 clones, roughly 79% of them present only once. Antigen-specific CD4+ T cells were expanded with viral peptide pools in the ViraFEST assay before sequencing. Isolation of CD4+ T cells took place after 10 to 11 days of culture. The culture medium for around 2 million PBMC per well included roughly 9.2 IU/ml IL-2 and about 10 ug/ml peptides. On both days 3 and 7, half of the culture medium was replaced with IL-2 medium. In regard to this clone: Its specificity is unknown.

The receptor's source is a human donor who received a COVID-19 vaccine. The rearrangement links TRBV2 to TRBJ2-4, with D possibly TRBD2 on 5 matching bases. The material was CD4+ T cells from PBMCs cultured with HCoV-229E spike peptides, obtained before COVID-19 vaccination. Here the CDR3 DNA reads TGTGCCAGCAGTGACGAGACCCGGGAACTAGCCAAAAACATTCAGTACTTC. This gives the protein CASSDETRELAKNIQYF.